Included here is one T cell receptor beta chain sequence, with context. What it binds is unknown. Here immunoSEQ multiplex PCR was the method, and the copy in TCRdb shows in-frame clones only, minus some. The sample yields approximately 11,000 clones, under 55% seen once. The data are from a study of T cells in localized non-small cell lung cancer. Study-wide results and limits: Adjacent uninvolved lung tissue had the highest T cell clonality, exceeding tumor. Those with higher blood T cell density had longer overall survival.

CDR3 length equals 13 residues. V was pared by 8 bases and J by 2 bases, with 13 bases between. Germline lookup yields CDR1 LNHDA and CDR2 SQIVND (reference sequence). This clonotype was sampled from a woman between 35 and 70 years old with stage II squamous cell lung carcinoma. Sequenced here: lymph node tissue, sampled before any cancer treatment. The chain uses TRBV19 and TRBJ2-7; no clear D gene. CDR3 in amino acids: CASSVELPYEQYF. The CDR3 bases are TGTGCCAGTTCGGTGGAACTCCCCTACGAGCAGTACTTC.